This T cell receptor (beta chain) is drawn from a study of blood T cell repertoires in COVID-19. Study at large: From T cells, B-cell-depleted T cells, or PBMCs came the material, which was cDNA or gDNA.

Per the germline V gene, CDR1 is SGHDN and CDR2 is FVKESK. V lost 0 bases, J lost 11 bases, and 13 bases lay in between. The CDR3 is made up of 13 amino acids. This clone occurred once. Clones were read by immunoSEQ multiplex PCR, and TCRdb kept only the in-frame ones, dropping some. This sample has 390,000 or so clones, with roughly 88% found just once. The TCR was taken from a woman aged 25 to 39 with active or convalescent COVID-19. The chain carries TRBV14 and TRBJ1-1; D is possibly TRBD1 (6 bases). The specimen was peripheral blood. Here the CDR3 reads CASSQDPGGAAFF. CDR3 nucleotide sequence: TGTGCCAGCAGCCAAGATCCCGGGGGGGCCGCTTTCTTT.